A single sample gave rise to the 20 T cell receptor beta chains below, sequenced in a study of OX40 agonist ivuxolimab in advanced cancers. Sequencing used immunoSEQ multiplex PCR; TCRdb keeps in-frame clones, though not all of them. Counted here are 55,000 to 65,000 clones, roughly four fifths occurring once; the ten biggest clones make up around 2.1%. The sample was CD4+ or CD8+ T cells sorted from blood, taken in a trial of the OX40 agonist ivuxolimab. Receptors originate from an adult with an advanced solid tumor such as melanoma, head and neck, liver or kidney cancer.

CDR3: CASTDSGGAGNEQFF. DNA of the CDR3: TGTGCCAGCACCGATAGCGGGGGGGCTGGCAATGAGCAGTTCTTC. This chain uses TRBV2 with TRBJ2-1, with 11 bases identical to TRBD2. CDR1 and CDR2 from the germline V gene are SNHLY and FYNNEI. This CDR3 region has 15 residues. Losses at the gene ends were 7 bases for V and 6 bases for J; bases not matched to a gene: 8.

The V and J genes are TRBV5-3 and TRBJ1-6; 9 bases are a match to TRBD1. TRBV5-3 is sorted into the ORF group, with uncertain function. The CDR3 has 14 residues. The J segment lost 7 bases and the V segment lost 4 bases, leaving 3 bases of the junction unmatched. The CDR3 DNA reads TGTGCCAGAAGCAGGGGGACAGGGAATTCACCCCTCCACTTT. Translated, it gives CARSRGTGNSPLHF.

This clone counts as medium-sized. The V and J genes are TRBV9 and TRBJ2-2, with TRBD2 identical over 9 bases. Germline-derived CDR1 and CDR2 are SGDLS and YYNGEE. The CDR3 is made up of 16 amino acids. Trimming at V came to 3 bases and at J to 6 bases, leaving 9 bases not matched to a gene. Here the CDR3 reads CASSEIAGVGSGELFF. CDR3 DNA: TGTGCCAGCAGCGAGATAGCGGGAGTGGGATCCGGGGAGCTGTTTTTT.

The chain uses TRBV19 and TRBJ2-7; 7 bases fit TRBD2. The V gene end was trimmed by 5 bases and the J gene end by 2 bases; junction bases not matched to a gene: 6. Germline lookup yields CDR1 LNHDA and CDR2 SQIVND (reference sequence). This CDR3 spans 14 amino acids. The CDR3 is CASSPRETAYEQYF. The CDR3 nucleotides read TGTGCCAGTAGTCCGCGGGAGACAGCCTACGAGCAGTACTTC.

This rearrangement joins TRBV4-2 to TRBJ1-2; the D is unclear. Germline CDR1 reads LGHNA; CDR2 reads YNFKEQ. The CDR3 covers 12 residues. V lost 0 bases to trimming and J lost 8 bases, with 7 bases between them. The CDR3 region is CASSQDSRGYTF. Written as DNA, the CDR3 is TGTGCCAGCAGCCAAGATAGCAGGGGCTACACCTTC.

The J gene is TRBJ1-3, the V gene TRBV28, with 7 nucleotides matching TRBD1. Germline trimming cut 6 bases from V and 2 bases from J; bases unmatched to any gene: 13. Per germline, CDR1 MDHEN and CDR2 SYDVKM. This CDR3 comprises 17 residues. The CDR3 region is CASREPGTAYTGNTIYF. In DNA, the CDR3 is TGTGCCAGCAGGGAACCCGGGACAGCCTATACTGGAAACACCATATATTTT.

The sample holds a few counts of this clone. The chain links TRBV5-1 to TRBJ2-7, with D perhaps being TRBD1 or TRBD2 (5 bases each). Germline V CDR1 and CDR2: SGHRS, YFSETQ. V lost 0 bases and J lost 6, with 13 bases in between. CDR3 size: 14 residues. The CDR3: CASSLEYGGGEQYF. The CDR3 DNA reads TGCGCCAGCAGCTTGGAATATGGTGGGGGCGAGCAGTACTTC.

The rearrangement uses TRBV30 and TRBJ1-2, with 8 positions matching TRBD1. The CDR3 loop spans 11 amino acids. V lost 1 base and J lost 12; bases outside the gene matches: 4. The germline CDR1 and CDR2 sequences are GTSNPN and SVGIG (reference sequence). CDR3 sequence: CAWSDRGIDTF. CDR3 nucleotide sequence: TGTGCCTGGAGTGACAGGGGGATAGACACCTTC. The entire variable domain, with the rest obtained from reference TRBV30 and TRBJ1-2, is as follows: SQTIHQWPATLVQPVGSPLSLECTVEGTSNPNLYWYRQAAGRGLQLLFYSVGIGQISSEVPQNLSASRPQDRQFILSSKKLLLSDSGFYLCAWSDRGIDTFGSGTRLTVV.

The V and J genes are TRBV19 and TRBJ2-5; the match to TRBD1 covers 8 bases. CDR3 length equals 14 residues. Losses at the gene ends were 4 bases for V and 2 bases for J; bases not matched to a gene: 3. The V gene's germline CDR1 is LNHDA and CDR2 SQIVND (reference sequence). The CDR3 DNA is TGTGCCAGTAGTAAGACAGGGGCACAAGAGACCCAGTACTTC. Translated: CASSKTGAQETQYF.

CDR3 protein: CASSLRDKVYEQYF. In DNA, the CDR3 is TGTGCCAGCAGCCTCCGGGACAAAGTCTACGAGCAGTACTTC. The chain recombines TRBV11-2 with TRBJ2-7, with D possibly TRBD1 on 6 matching bases. Trimming pared 5 bases from V and 3 bases from J, leaving 14 bases between. The CDR3 totals 14 residues. Germline CDR1 and CDR2: SGHAT and FQNNGV.

The chain links TRBV7-3 to TRBJ2-1; 12 bases fit TRBD2. The V and J ends lost 1 base and 6 bases, in that order; junction bases with no gene match: 1. The CDR3 spans 15 residues. Germline CDR1 is SGHTA and CDR2 is FQGTGA. The CDR3 here is CASSLRTSGVNEQFF. CDR3 DNA: TGTGCCAGCAGCTTAAGGACTAGCGGGGTCAATGAGCAGTTCTTC.

CDR3 sequence reads: CASSTMTGYNEKLFF. The DNA of the CDR3 is TGTGCCAGCAGTACTATGACAGGCTATAATGAAAAACTGTTTTTT. V and J are TRBV28 and TRBJ1-4; D may be TRBD1 (6 bases). The V gene lost 5 bases and the J gene lost 4 bases, with 14 bases spanning the gap. Germline lookup yields CDR1 MDHEN and CDR2 SYDVKM. The CDR3 totals 15 residues. The full variable domain, completed using reference TRBV28 and TRBJ1-4, is DVKVTQSSRYLVKRTGEKVFLECVQDMDHENMFWYRQDPGLGLRLIYFSYDVKMKEKGDIPEGYSVSREKKERFSLILESASTNQTSMYLCASSTMTGYNEKLFFGSGTQLSVL.

The rearrangement links TRBV6-5 to TRBJ1-1; tentatively, D is TRBD1 (5 bases). Trimming cost V 4 bases and J 6 bases, with 18 bases left between them. CDR3 length: 15 residues. Germline V gene data show CDR1 as MNHEY and CDR2 as SVGAGI. The CDR3 DNA sequence: TGTGCCAGCAGTTCCCTTGACTCGGGGGGGGCTGAAGCTTTCTTT. Translation gives CASSSLDSGGAEAFF.

The chain combines TRBV6-5 with TRBJ2-3; TRBD2 matches at 8 bases. Germline V lookup: CDR1 MNHEY, CDR2 SVGAGI. The J segment lost 5 bases and the V segment lost 5 bases, leaving 9 bases of the junction unmatched. CDR3 length: 15 amino acids. The CDR3 DNA sequence: TGTGCCAGCAGTCCCAGCGGGGGATGGGGAGATACGCAGTATTTT. Translation: CASSPSGGWGDTQYF.

This sequence joins TRBV19 and TRBJ1-6, with 10 bases fitting TRBD1. Germline-derived CDR1 and CDR2 are LNHDA and SQIVND (reference sequence). Trimming at V came to 5 bases and at J to 9 bases, leaving 7 bases not matched to a gene. This CDR3 comprises 15 residues. CDR3 in DNA: TGTGCCAGTAGTCCCCAGGACAGGGGGTTTTCACCCCTCCACTTT. Residues: CASSPQDRGFSPLHF.

The rearrangement links TRBV5-6 to TRBJ1-3; D ambiguous. CDR3 length equals 13 residues. CDR1 and CDR2 (germline): SGHDT, YYEEEE. V lost 7 bases and J 0 bases, leaving 8 bases between the germline ends. The CDR3 here is CASLDGSGNTIYF. The CDR3 DNA is TGTGCCAGCTTGGACGGCTCTGGAAACACCATATATTTT. Full variable domain (outside the CDR3, taken from reference TRBV5-6 and TRBJ1-3): DAGVTQSPTHLIKTRGQQVTLRCSPKSGHDTVSWYQQALGQGPQFIFQYYEEEERQRGNFPDRFSGHQFPNYSSELNVNALLLGDSALYLCASLDGSGNTIYFGEGSWLTVV.

The rearrangement links TRBV6-4 to TRBJ2-1; the D call may be TRBD1 or TRBD2 (5 bases each). The V end was cut by 4 bases, the J end by 9 bases, with 7 bases between. Germline V lookup: CDR1 MRHNA, CDR2 SNTAGT. This CDR3 contains 11 residues. Here the CDR3 DNA reads TGTGCCAGCAGTGGGGGGAGTGAGCAGTTCTTC. Its protein is CASSGGSEQFF.

The chain employs TRBV2 and TRBJ1-1; no clear D. Trimming removed 6 bases at V and 11 bases at J, with 13 bases between. The CDR3 loop spans 11 amino acids. CDR1 and CDR2 from the germline V gene are SNHLY and FYNNEI. The CDR3 is CASRAQSSAFF. The CDR3 region has the DNA TGTGCCAGCAGAGCGCAGAGTTCGGCTTTCTTT.

This chain uses TRBV7-8 with TRBJ2-1; D not certain. The CDR3 is 13 amino acids. The V and J ends lost 4 bases and 9 bases respectively, with 13 bases between them. Germline CDR1 reads SGHVS; CDR2 reads FQNEAQ. This CDR3 is CASSSPDDREQFF. The DNA for the CDR3 is TGTGCCAGCAGCTCACCGGACGACCGTGAGCAGTTCTTC.

J is TRBJ2-7 and V is TRBV15; TRBD1 is a possible D gene (6 bases). V was clipped by 1 base and J by 2 bases, with 9 bases between them. CDR3 length: 14 amino acids. Germline V CDR1 and CDR2: LNHNV, YYDKDF (reference sequence). The DNA of the CDR3 is TGTGCCACCAGCAGAGGGACAGAACCCTACGAGCAGTACTTC. It is translated as CATSRGTEPYEQYF.